This is a list of T cell receptor beta chains from one sample in a study of blood T cell repertoires in COVID-19. Data came from immunoSEQ multiplex PCR; TCRdb stores just in-frame clones and leaves some out. The data hold 35,000 to 40,000 clones, with roughly 80% observed a single time. The sequencing sample was made of peripheral blood. The receptors were sampled from an elderly man with active or convalescent COVID-19. Both conserved end residues are part of each CDR3. D genes are given only for firm matches. Expanded clones are given a class, and other clones once, few, many or no size at all.

j_gene,len,abundance,d_gene,v_gene,CDR3aa,CDR3nt
TRBJ2-7,15,-,-,TRBV27,CASRSGQGMIYEQYF,TGTGCCAGCCGAAGCGGGCAGGGAATGATCTACGAGCAGTACTTC
TRBJ2-3,14,-,TRBD1,TRBV11-3,CASSTRTGPGTQYF,TGTGCCAGCAGCACGCGGACAGGGCCGGGTACGCAGTATTTT
TRBJ1-6,14,few,-,TRBV6-5,CATTPQGWNSPLHF,TGTGCCACCACTCCACAGGGATGGAATTCACCCCTCCACTTT
TRBJ2-7,12,-,-,TRBV29-1,CSVAPNAYEQYF,TGCAGCGTTGCTCCTAACGCCTACGAGCAGTACTTC
TRBJ2-1,15,-,-,TRBV7-8,CASSETGSSYNEQFF,TGTGCCAGCAGCGAAACAGGGAGCTCCTACAATGAGCAGTTCTTC
TRBJ1-1,12,few,-,TRBV30,CAWGQSYTEAFF,TGTGCCTGGGGACAGAGTTACACTGAAGCTTTCTTT
TRBJ1-1,15,-,-,TRBV7-2,CASSAFSLRNTEAFF,TGTGCCAGCAGCGCATTCTCACTCCGGAACACTGAAGCTTTCTTT
TRBJ2-2,14,-,-,TRBV3-1/TRBV3-2,CASSQDRDTGELFF,TGTGCCAGCAGCCAAGACCGAGACACCGGGGAGCTGTTTTTT
TRBJ2-6,15,many,-,TRBV27,CASSLSLSGANVLTF,TGTGCCAGCAGTTTATCCCTTTCTGGGGCCAACGTCCTGACTTTC
TRBJ1-4,14,once,-,TRBV5-1,CASSLLPINEKLFF,TGCGCCAGCAGCTTGTTGCCTATCAATGAAAAACTGTTTTTT
TRBJ2-3,19,-,-,TRBV10-1,CASSEGGGPRHWGQIRSIF,-
TRBJ2-7,13,-,-,TRBV6-1,CASSEQVAYEQYF,TGTGCCAGCAGTGAACAGGTCGCCTACGAGCAGTACTTC
TRBJ2-1,13,-,-,TRBV7-2,CASSLHEANEQFF,TGTGCCAGCAGCTTACACGAGGCGAATGAGCAGTTCTTC
TRBJ2-2,16,-,TRBD2,TRBV9,CASSPRLAGGSGELFF,TGTGCCAGCAGCCCCCGACTAGCGGGAGGTTCCGGGGAGCTGTTTTTT
TRBJ2-5,16,-,-,TRBV3-1/TRBV3-2,CASYTGDSPVGETQYF,TGTGCCAGCTACACTGGGGACTCCCCGGTGGGGGAGACCCAGTACTTC
TRBJ2-1,13,-,TRBD1,TRBV7-6,CASSVTGINEQFF,TGTGCCAGCAGCGTGACAGGGATCAATGAGCAGTTCTTC
TRBJ2-7,13,-,TRBD1,TRBV6-5,CASSRTGSNEQYF,TGTGCCAGCAGTAGGACAGGGTCCAACGAGCAGTACTTC
TRBJ2-5,14,-,TRBD2,TRBV18,CASSQNSGMETQYF,TGTGCCAGCTCACAGAATAGCGGGATGGAGACCCAGTACTTC
TRBJ2-7,13,-,-,TRBV12-3/TRBV12-4,CASSLAGLHEQYF,TGTGCCAGCAGTTTAGCGGGGCTGCACGAGCAGTACTTC
TRBJ2-2,19,-,TRBD2,TRBV9,CASSVVSASGGRNTGELFF,TGTGCCAGCAGCGTAGTGTCGGCTAGCGGGGGCCGGAACACCGGGGAGCTGTTTTTT
TRBJ1-4,15,-,-,TRBV4-1,CASSLSDRSNEKLFF,TGCGCCAGCAGCCTTTCGGACAGAAGCAATGAAAAACTGTTTTTT
TRBJ1-1,14,-,-,TRBV7-3,CASSLDRVNTEAFF,TGTGCCAGCAGCCTGGACAGAGTGAACACTGAAGCTTTCTTT
TRBJ1-1,18,-,-,TRBV5-5,CASSHIPPGVVGNTEAFF,TGTGCCAGCAGCCATATCCCCCCAGGGGTAGTAGGGAACACTGAAGCTTTCTTT
TRBJ1-2,12,-,-,TRBV29-1,CSVADSFYGYTF,TGCAGCGTTGCAGATTCCTTCTATGGCTACACCTTC
TRBJ2-7,12,-,TRBD1,TRBV10-3,CAIGGQGYEQYF,TGTGCCATCGGGGGACAGGGTTACGAGCAGTACTTC
TRBJ2-6,14,-,-,TRBV6-5,CASMTASGANVLTF,TGTGCCAGCATGACAGCCTCTGGGGCCAACGTCCTGACTTTC
TRBJ2-3,17,few,TRBD2,TRBV6-1,CASSGPRTSGSADTQYF,TGTGCCAGCAGTGGACCCCGGACTAGCGGGAGTGCAGATACGCAGTATTTT